The 4 T cell receptor beta chains presented below share a single source sample, sequenced in a study of cytomegalovirus exposure and HLA in healthy donors (dated by TCRdb to the late 2010s). Preparation of the library involved the immunoSEQ multiplex PCR assay. A mixture of 60 forward primers for TCR Vbeta segments and 13 reverse primers for TCR Jbeta segments was used in the multiplex PCR. This immuneACCESS table, as held by TCRdb, lists in-frame sequences with V and J called but not all clones. Of the missing ones, under half trace to an unresolved V gene in checked studies; the others have no known cause. In this sample the table shows roughly 150,000 clones, around 77% of which occur a single time. The ten largest clones take up about 1% of the sample. The sample consisted of PBMCs. These receptors came from a woman in her 40s in good health and CMV-seronegative.

The chain joins TRBV7-9 to TRBJ2-2; D is ambiguous. From germline, CDR1 is SEHNR and CDR2 FQNEAQ (reference sequence). This CDR3 comprises 13 residues. Trimming pared 3 bases from V and 2 bases from J, leaving 4 bases between. The CDR3 here is CASSFTNTGELFF. CDR3 coding DNA: TGTGCCAGCAGCTTCACTAACACCGGGGAGCTGTTTTTT.

The chain employs TRBV5-1 and TRBJ1-5; D is perhaps TRBD1 (5 bases). The V end lost 0 bases, the J end lost 4 bases, and 8 bases lay between the germline ends. Germline CDR1 is SGHRS and CDR2 is YFSETQ. This CDR3 is 14 amino acids long. The CDR3 protein is CASSLEGRNQPQHF. The CDR3 region has the DNA TGCGCCAGCAGCTTGGAGGGGCGGAATCAGCCCCAGCATTTT.

As regards this clone: One junction end does not reproduce the germline sequence, and a read error may be involved. This chain joins TRBV7-7 and TRBJ2-5; 10 bases are a match to TRBD2. CDR1 is SSHAT and CDR2 is FNYEAQ in the germline V gene (reference sequence). CDR3 length equals 15 residues. The CDR3 loop reads CASSPNSGRGETQYF. In nucleotides, the CDR3 is TGTGCTAGCAGTCCAAACAGCGGGAGGGGGGAGACCCAGTACTTC. Full variable domain (missing parts from reference TRBV7-7 and TRBJ2-5): GAGVSQSPRYKVTKRGQDVTLRCDPISSHATLYWYQQALGQGPEFLTYFNYEAQPDKSGLPSDRFSAERPEGSISTLTIQRTEQRDSAMYRCASSPNSGRGETQYFGPGTRLLVL.

The chain has TRBV19 and TRBJ1-5, with 8 bases identical to TRBD1. J lost 4 bases, V lost 3 bases, and 5 bases had no gene match. The CDR3 has 15 residues. The V gene's germline CDR1 is LNHDA and CDR2 SQIVND (reference sequence). The chain's CDR3 is CASSMIDRGNQPQHF. The CDR3 nucleotides are TGTGCCAGTAGTATGATAGACAGGGGTAATCAGCCCCAGCATTTT.